This T cell receptor beta chain stems from a study of T cell changes during pregnancy in multiple sclerosis. In this sample, this clone turned up once. V lost 0 bases to trimming and J lost 1 base; unmatched junction nucleotides: 3. CDR3 size: 15 residues. Germline V lookup: CDR1 SGDLS, CDR2 YYNGEE. Profiled with immunoSEQ multiplex PCR; TCRdb holds only in-frame clones, not every one. The sample contains some 60,000 clones, nearly 95% of which appear only once. The chain is built from TRBV9 and TRBJ2-7; TRBD2 aligns across 8 bases. This receptor was taken from a female donor with multiple sclerosis, enrolled in a pregnancy study. The sample was peripheral blood, taken in the first trimester of pregnancy. The CDR3 region is CASSVGTSGSYEQYF. Written as DNA, the CDR3 is TGTGCCAGCAGCGTAGGAACTAGCGGATCCTACGAGCAGTACTTC.